This T cell receptor beta chain derives from a study of shared clonotypes between healthy human individuals. Study results and caveats: Inspection by rarefaction showed sorted-subset sequencing to be incomplete despite large depth.

As concerns this clone: Its target is not known.

Deep was the level used in running the assay. Each subset's genomic DNA was shared equally among a number of immunoSEQ plates. The data were produced by immunoSEQ multiplex PCR, yet TCRdb's version contains in-frame clones alone and is incomplete. The sample contains millions of clones, about 95% of which appear only once. The CDR3 runs 15 residues. V lost 1 base and J lost 9, with 16 bases in between. CDR1 is MGHDK, CDR2 SYGVNS, per germline. The TCR was taken from a man younger than 35 in good health. The sequencing sample was made of naive CD4+ T cells sorted from blood. Subset denoted: CD45RA+ positively selected. The gene calls are TRBV25-1 and TRBJ2-1, with D perhaps being TRBD1 or TRBD2 (5 bases each). CDR3 coding DNA: TGTGCCAGCAGTGAATTGGGACCCAGGATGTCTGAGCAGTTCTTC. Translated, it gives CASSELGPRMSEQFF.